This T cell receptor (beta chain) was profiled in a study of tumor-infiltrating lymphocytes in primary liver carcinoma. Across the whole study: These patients were men and women whose ages were 30 to 69 years.

The template, approximately 500 ng total RNA, yielded TCR beta cDNA made with a constant-region primer. Modified slightly, ARM-PCR produced TCR beta libraries over three nested multiplex PCR rounds. A C-beta reverse primer was combined with TRBV1-TRBV30 forward primers in the first two PCR rounds, and each round had approximately 9 cycles. Each CDR3 protein is one row after TCRdb ran MiXCR on the multiplex PCR reads. The data show about 320,000 distinct CDR3 sequences, roughly 60% seen once. RNA isolated from unsorted whole blood supplied the blood RNA, with germline DNA also extracted. This CDR3 has 15 amino acids. The V end was cut by 1 base, the J end by 0 bases, with 6 bases between. The V gene's germline CDR1 is SEHNR and CDR2 FQNEAQ (reference sequence).

The V call is TRBV7-9, the J call TRBJ1-4; D uncertain. This TCR derives from a woman aged 30 to 39 with primary liver carcinoma and hepatitis B virus infection. Sequencing was performed on peripheral blood. The CDR3 nucleotides are TGTGCCAGCAGCTTAGGCACTGCAACTAATGAAAAACTGTTTTTT. Its translation: CASSLGTATNEKLFF.